One T cell receptor beta chain is described in this entry. These data are taken from a study of blood T cell repertoires in COVID-19. Study overall: Italy, Spain and the United States were the sources of the convalescent and acute COVID-19 samples.

Trimming cost V 4 bases and J 7 bases, with 13 bases left between them. The CDR3 sequence is 13 residues long. From germline, CDR1 is WNHNN and CDR2 SYGVQD (reference sequence). All enrollees were about 18 to 100 years old and from under 25 US areas. Categorization into cohorts depended on clinical history that participants reported. Per the original methods: Reference gene primers were amplified, and this amplification served to estimate nucleated cell counts. Using immunoSEQ multiplex PCR, the repertoire was profiled, and TCRdb retains in-frame clones only, with some absent. V and J calls and clone size are given by that table; D and trimming were obtained from the DNA. This table has about 200,000 clones, approximately 85% appearing once.

The clonotype was recovered from a man aged 35 to 55 who had recovered from COVID-19. The sequencing sample was made of PBMCs or T cells enriched from blood (not recorded which). The V and J genes are TRBV10-1 and TRBJ2-5; TRBD2 might be the D (5 bases). The CDR3 sequence: CASSVDQSGTQYF. CDR3 DNA: TGCGCCAGCAGTGTAGACCAAAGCGGGACCCAGTACTTC.